This TCR beta chain came from a study of post-analysis software for immune sequencing data. General study results and limits: TRBV segments more frequent in patients than in controls numbered roughly 5 and included TRBV5-6, TRBV5-1 and TRBV20-1. Same-batch preparations were strongly co-clustered by F measure.

Germline CDR1 and CDR2: MNHEY and SMNVEV (reference sequence). Trimming cost V 5 bases and J 3 bases, with 6 bases left between them. CDR3 length equals 12 residues. Tagging with unique molecular identifiers was a feature of the TCR beta cDNA libraries. TCRdb independently ran MiXCR on the PCR reads; one entry per CDR3 protein. The sample contains around 700,000 distinct CDR3 sequences, around 60% of which appear only once. As regards this clonotype: Antigen: not known.

The material sequenced was blood. The clonotype comes from a girl aged 2 to 9 with multiple sclerosis. This sequence joins TRBV27 and TRBJ2-3; no reliable D call. The CDR3 DNA is TGTGCCAGCAGTCCAAAAACAGATACGCAGTATTTT. Translating it yields CASSPKTDTQYF.